The next 27 T cell receptor beta chains were all read from a single sample in a study of persistence of HIV-infected CD4 T cells. These receptors lack a known antigen. Cells were stimulated with CMV-infected fibroblast lysates at 8 to 10 ug/mL. Memory cells lacking CD40L and CD69 with high CD45RO were sorted. The immunoSEQ assay was version 4, run in survey mode. Sequencing was performed with immunoSEQ multiplex PCR; in TCRdb, only in-frame clones are kept and a portion is missing. The sample lists 25,000 to 35,000 clones, around 82% seen once, with around 4.6% in the top ten. Sequenced material: CD4+ T cells sorted from PBMCs after roughly 18-hour stimulation, taken from a patient who received antiretroviral therapy. The source is an adult man with HIV who was CMV-seropositive.

The sample holds a few counts of this clone. In DNA, the CDR3 is TGTGCCAGCTCACAAAACAGGGGGGAGTCACCCCTCCACTTT. This translates into CASSQNRGESPLHF. The chain recombines TRBV18 with TRBJ1-6; 8 nucleotides align to TRBD1. Germline V lookup: CDR1 KGHSH, CDR2 LQKENI. V lost 4 bases, J lost 10 bases, and 6 bases stayed unmatched. There are 14 residues in the CDR3.

This clone came up a few times. The J gene is TRBJ2-1, the V gene TRBV19; the D is unclear. The CDR3 runs 16 residues. Germline V CDR1 and CDR2: LNHDA, SQIVND (reference sequence). With 6 bases removed from V and 0 bases from J, the gap between germline ends came to 15 bases. The CDR3, as DNA: TGTGCCAGTAGCCCCTCGGTACTGCGCTCCTACAATGAGCAGTTCTTC. Translation gives CASSPSVLRSYNEQFF.

The CDR3 sequence is CASSRGGDDTQYF. The DNA of the CDR3 is TGTGCCAGCAGCCGGGGGGGTGACGATACGCAGTATTTT. The rearrangement joins TRBV3-1 (or the pseudogene TRBV3-2) to TRBJ2-3, with 7 nucleotides matching TRBD2. Germline V lookup: CDR1 LGHDT, CDR2 YNNKEL (reference sequence). The J segment lost 6 bases and the V segment lost 4 bases, leaving 4 bases of the junction unmatched. This CDR3 comprises 13 residues.

The chain uses TRBV5-1 and TRBJ2-2; 8 bases map to TRBD2. CDR3 length equals 13 residues. The ends lost 5 bases at V and 6 bases at J; junction bases unmatched: 3. From germline, CDR1 is SGHRS and CDR2 YFSETQ. The CDR3 coding sequence is TGCGCCAGCAGTTTCGGGGGGGCCGGGGAGCTGTTTTTT. Translating gives CASSFGGAGELFF.

This sequence joins TRBV11-3 and TRBJ2-3, with TRBD1 identical over 7 bases. CDR1 and CDR2 from the germline V gene are SGHNT and YENEEA. CDR3 length equals 14 residues. After removal of 5 bases from V and 2 bases from J, the junction contained 4 bases not matched to a gene. The CDR3 DNA sequence: TGTGCCAGCAGCCAGGGGGTCCCCACAGATACGCAGTATTTT. The encoded protein is CASSQGVPTDTQYF.

The chain recombines TRBV5-1 with TRBJ2-6; weak D call: TRBD1 (6 bases). The V gene's germline CDR1 is SGHRS and CDR2 YFSETQ. V lost 4 bases and J lost 1, with 9 bases in between. The CDR3 has 15 amino acids. CDR3 in DNA: TGCGCCAGCAGCGTTACAGGGTCTGGGGCCAACGTCCTGACTTTC. This codes for CASSVTGSGANVLTF. The whole variable domain, remainder taken from reference TRBV5-1 and TRBJ2-6, is KAGVTQTPRYLIKTRGQQVTLSCSPISGHRSVSWYQQTPGQGLQFLFEYFSETQRNKGNFPGRFSGRQFSNSRSEMNVSTLELGDSALYLCASSVTGSGANVLTFGAGSRLTVL.

CDR3 amino acids: CASSQRGGALTAGPQHF. The DNA for the CDR3 is TGTGCCAGCAGTCAGAGGGGGGGGGCCCTAACTGCGGGGCCCCAGCATTTT. This chain connects TRBV6-6 to TRBJ1-5, with D perhaps matching TRBD1 (6 bases). CDR3 length equals 17 residues. Trimming cost V 5 bases and J 9 bases, with 26 bases left between them. Germline CDR1 is MNHNY and CDR2 is SVGAGI (reference sequence).

V is TRBV7-2 and J is TRBJ2-7; D may be TRBD1 (5 bases). The CDR3 consists of 14 residues. The germline V and J ends were trimmed by 2 bases and 2 bases, with 10 bases remaining between them. Germline V gives CDR1 SGHTA, CDR2 FQGNSA. The DNA for the CDR3 is TGTGCCAGCAGCTTAAGTCAGGGCCCCTACGAGCAGTACTTC. The encoded protein is CASSLSQGPYEQYF.

This clone is a singleton in its sample. The chain employs TRBV10-1 and TRBJ2-2; D ambiguous. Deletions cut 0 bases from V and 5 bases from J, with 7 bases between. The CDR3 covers 14 residues. The germline CDR1 and CDR2 sequences are WNHNN and SYGVQD (reference sequence). The CDR3 here is CASSESGWTGELFF. CDR3 DNA: TGCGCCAGCAGTGAGTCTGGCTGGACCGGGGAGCTGTTTTTT.

The chain has TRBV25-1 and TRBJ1-2; 8 bases map to TRBD1. Germline V gives CDR1 MGHDK, CDR2 SYGVNS. The length of the CDR3 is 15 residues. Trimming removed 4 bases from V and 2 bases from J; junction bases left unmatched: 6. CDR3 protein: CASSAPGQGNYGYTF. Written as DNA, the CDR3 is TGTGCCAGCAGTGCTCCCGGACAGGGAAACTATGGCTACACCTTC.

In DNA, the CDR3 is TGTGCCAGCAGCTTATTTTCGGGACAGCTCACTGAAGCTTTCTTT. It specifies CASSLFSGQLTEAFF. The chain employs TRBV7-3 and TRBJ1-1; 7 bases match TRBD1. In germline, CDR1 is SGHTA, CDR2 FQGTGA. Trimming at V came to 2 bases and at J to 4 bases, leaving 7 bases not matched to a gene. The CDR3 contains 15 residues.

This sequence joins TRBV4-2 and TRBJ2-3; 10 bases agree with TRBD2. Unmatched junction bases numbered 13, after V lost 1 base and J lost 12 bases. This CDR3 is 16 amino acids long. Looked up from germline, CDR1 is LGHNA and CDR2 is YNFKEQ. The CDR3 loop is CASSQVSESGGVGQYF. The CDR3 DNA reads as TGTGCCAGCAGCCAAGTCTCTGAGAGCGGGGGGGTAGGTCAGTATTTT.

There are a few counts of this clone. The chain combines TRBV7-9 with TRBJ2-5, with TRBD1 matching 7 bases. Germline V gene lookup returns CDR1 SEHNR and CDR2 FQNEAQ (reference sequence). The junction had 7 bases not matched to a gene; V was cut back by 8 bases and J by 1 base. The CDR3 has 14 residues. The CDR3 sequence: CASANYRGQETQYF. The CDR3 DNA reads as TGTGCCAGCGCAAATTACAGGGGCCAAGAGACCCAGTACTTC.

The chain employs TRBV3-1 (or the pseudogene TRBV3-2) and TRBJ2-7, with TRBD1 identical over 9 bases. The CDR3 length is 13 residues. The V gene end was trimmed by 8 bases and the J gene end by 3 bases; junction bases not matched to a gene: 5. Germline CDR1 reads LGHDT; CDR2 reads YNNKEL (reference sequence). The CDR3 sequence is CASQGQGLYEQYF. DNA of the CDR3: TGTGCCAGCCAGGGACAGGGTCTCTACGAGCAGTACTTC.

The rearrangement links TRBV12-5 to TRBJ2-7, with 13 bases identical to TRBD2. The CDR3 runs 20 residues. Germline values: CDR1 LGHNT, CDR2 FRNRAP. The ends lost 0 bases at V and 4 bases at J; junction bases unmatched: 15. CDR3 region: CASGLVPLAGGLSSEYEQYF. The CDR3 coding sequence is TGTGCTAGTGGTTTGGTCCCACTAGCGGGGGGGCTGTCGAGTGAATACGAGCAGTACTTC. Variable domain in full (rest from reference TRBV12-5 and TRBJ2-7): DARVTQTPRHKVTEMGQEVTMRCQPILGHNTVFWYRQTMMQGLELLAYFRNRAPLDDSGMPKDRFSAEMPDATLATLKIQPSEPRDSAVYFCASGLVPLAGGLSSEYEQYFGPGTRLTVT.

The J gene is TRBJ2-1, the V gene TRBV24-1; D is possibly TRBD1 (6 bases). The CDR3 runs to 17 residues. Deletions cut 4 bases from V and 0 bases from J, with 15 bases between. Looked up from germline, CDR1 is KGHDR and CDR2 is SFDVKD. CDR3 amino acids: CATSDPTGASSYNEQFF. The CDR3 DNA reads TGTGCCACCAGTGACCCGACAGGCGCCAGCTCCTACAATGAGCAGTTCTTC.

The rearrangement uses TRBV9 and TRBJ2-3; D call uncertain. V dropped 4 bases and J dropped 2 bases, with 11 bases sitting between them. Germline lookup yields CDR1 SGDLS and CDR2 YYNGEE. The CDR3 totals 14 residues. The CDR3 loop reads CASSPRPFTDTQYF. CDR3 sequence (DNA): TGTGCCAGCAGCCCTAGACCGTTCACAGATACGCAGTATTTT. Using reference TRBV9 and TRBJ2-3 for the parts outside the CDR3, the full variable domain is DSGVTQTPKHLITATGQRVTLRCSPRSGDLSVYWYQQSLDQGLQFLIQYYNGEERAKGNILERFSAQQFPDLHSELNLSSLELGDSALYFCASSPRPFTDTQYFGPGTRLTVL.

The chain couples TRBV3-1 (or the pseudogene TRBV3-2) to TRBJ1-1, with 8 bases lining up with TRBD1. CDR3 length equals 15 residues. The junction had 2 bases not matched to a gene; V was cut back by 0 bases and J by 2 bases. Germline-derived CDR1 and CDR2 are LGHDT and YNNKEL (reference sequence). CDR3 nucleotide sequence: TGTGCCAGCAGCCAAGACAGGGGGCTTAACACTGAAGCTTTCTTT. Its translation is CASSQDRGLNTEAFF.

The rearrangement links TRBV5-1 to TRBJ2-6; D possibly matches TRBD1 or TRBD2 (6 bases each). CDR1 is SGHRS and CDR2 is YFSETQ in the germline V gene. This CDR3 is 16 amino acids long. Trimming pared 4 bases from V and 0 bases from J, leaving 11 bases between. CDR3 in amino acids: CASSAGHNSGANVLTF. Here the CDR3 DNA reads TGCGCCAGCAGCGCGGGACACAACTCTGGGGCCAACGTCCTGACTTTC.

This clone turned up a few times. The chain couples TRBV3-1 (or the pseudogene TRBV3-2) to TRBJ1-6, with D maybe TRBD1 (6 bases). Germline CDR1 reads LGHDT; CDR2 reads YNNKEL (reference sequence). The CDR3 has 15 amino acids. The ends were cut back, 4 bases at V and 10 bases at J, with 17 bases in the middle. The CDR3 DNA follows: TGTGCCAGCAGCCCAGCTTGGGGGGGCCAATCACCCCTCCACTTT. Encoded protein: CASSPAWGGQSPLHF.

The rearrangement links TRBV5-4 to TRBJ2-7; 11 bases are shared with TRBD1. CDR3 length: 15 amino acids. V lost 4 bases to trimming and J lost 7 bases; unmatched junction nucleotides: 10. CDR1 is SGHNT, CDR2 YYREEE, per germline (reference sequence). The CDR3 spells CASSPGGQGALEQYF. CDR3 DNA: TGTGCCAGCAGCCCCGGCGGACAGGGGGCGCTTGAGCAGTACTTC.

Only one count was recorded for this clone. J is TRBJ2-5 and V is TRBV5-1; possibly TRBD1 for D (6 bases). The germline V and J ends were trimmed by 0 bases and 4 bases, with 13 bases remaining between them. This CDR3 is 15 amino acids long. Germline assignment: CDR1 SGHRS and CDR2 YFSETQ. This CDR3 reads CASSLVRGEGETQYF. The DNA of the CDR3 is TGCGCCAGCAGCTTGGTCAGGGGTGAGGGAGAGACCCAGTACTTC.

The chain combines TRBV18 with TRBJ2-7; 13 bases are a match to TRBD2. The CDR3 loop spans 18 amino acids. J was trimmed by 0 bases and V by 5 bases; bases with no gene match: 10. CDR1 and CDR2 (germline): KGHSH, LQKENI. The CDR3 loop reads CASSFLTSGGQISYEQYF. The CDR3 region has the DNA TGTGCCAGCTCATTTCTGACTAGCGGGGGGCAGATCTCCTACGAGCAGTACTTC.

The chain has TRBV3-1 (or the pseudogene TRBV3-2) and TRBJ2-3; no definite D call. The germline V gene has CDR1 LGHDT and CDR2 YNNKEL (reference sequence). Trimming pared 0 bases from V and 0 bases from J, leaving 19 bases between. The length of the CDR3 is 19 residues. CDR3 amino acids: CASSQEEVGSKTSTDTQYF. Here the CDR3 DNA reads TGTGCCAGCAGCCAAGAAGAGGTGGGATCTAAGACTAGCACAGATACGCAGTATTTT.

This clone appeared once. The V call is TRBV7-2, the J call TRBJ2-3; perhaps TRBD1 as D (6 bases). V was trimmed by 3 bases and J by 0 bases, leaving 13 bases between them. CDR1 is SGHTA, CDR2 FQGNSA, per germline. The CDR3 is 16 residues long. CDR3 nucleotide sequence: TGTGCCAGCAGCTTTGAAGGGGGAATTAGCACAGATACGCAGTATTTT. Translating gives CASSFEGGISTDTQYF.

This clone was counted between two and nine times. This chain links TRBV6-1 with TRBJ1-1; D is unclear. Trimming removed 2 bases from V and 5 bases from J, with 12 bases in between. This CDR3 spans 14 amino acids. The V gene's germline CDR1 is MNHNS and CDR2 SASEGT. The CDR3 DNA follows: TGTGCCAGCAGTGAACAGGCCGTCGGGACTGAAGCTTTCTTT. It is translated as CASSEQAVGTEAFF.

V is TRBV5-1 and J is TRBJ1-2, with TRBD1 as a possible D gene (6 bases). Trimming cost V 4 bases and J 0 bases, with 19 bases left between them. Germline V gene lookup returns CDR1 SGHRS and CDR2 YFSETQ. There are 17 residues in the CDR3. In DNA form, the CDR3 reads TGCGCCAGCAGCCAACCTGGTGGGGGGGCGTCTAACTATGGCTACACCTTC. Translating it yields CASSQPGGGASNYGYTF.